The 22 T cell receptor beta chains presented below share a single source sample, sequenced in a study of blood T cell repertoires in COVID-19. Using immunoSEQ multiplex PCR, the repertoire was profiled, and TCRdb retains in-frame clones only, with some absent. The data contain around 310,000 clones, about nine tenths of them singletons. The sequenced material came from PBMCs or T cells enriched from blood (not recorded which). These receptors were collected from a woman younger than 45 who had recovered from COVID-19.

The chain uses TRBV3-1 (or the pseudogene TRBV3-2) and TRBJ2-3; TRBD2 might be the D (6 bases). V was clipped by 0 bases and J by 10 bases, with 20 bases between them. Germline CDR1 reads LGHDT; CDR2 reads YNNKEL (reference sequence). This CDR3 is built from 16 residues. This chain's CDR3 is CASSQESGPEWGSQYF. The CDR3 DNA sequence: TGTGCCAGCAGCCAAGAAAGCGGGCCGGAATGGGGGTCGCAGTATTTT.

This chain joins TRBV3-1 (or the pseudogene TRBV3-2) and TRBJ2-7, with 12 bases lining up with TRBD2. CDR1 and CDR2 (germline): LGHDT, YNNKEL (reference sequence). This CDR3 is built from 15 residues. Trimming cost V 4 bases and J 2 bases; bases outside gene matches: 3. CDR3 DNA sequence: TGTGCCAGCAGCCCCTGGACTAGCGGGGCCTACGAGCAGTACTTC. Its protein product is CASSPWTSGAYEQYF.

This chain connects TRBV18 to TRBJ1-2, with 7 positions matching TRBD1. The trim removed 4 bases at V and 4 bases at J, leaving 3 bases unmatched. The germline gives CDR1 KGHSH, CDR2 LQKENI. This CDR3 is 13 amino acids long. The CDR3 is CASSQDRLYGYTF. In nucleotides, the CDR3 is TGTGCCAGCTCACAGGACAGGCTCTATGGCTACACCTTC.

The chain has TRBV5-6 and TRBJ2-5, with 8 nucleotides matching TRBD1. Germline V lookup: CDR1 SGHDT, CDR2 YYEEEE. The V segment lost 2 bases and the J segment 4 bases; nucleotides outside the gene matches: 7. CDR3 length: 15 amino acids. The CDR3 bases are TGTGCCAGCAGCTTAACCGGGACAGGCGCAGAGACCCAGTACTTC. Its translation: CASSLTGTGAETQYF.

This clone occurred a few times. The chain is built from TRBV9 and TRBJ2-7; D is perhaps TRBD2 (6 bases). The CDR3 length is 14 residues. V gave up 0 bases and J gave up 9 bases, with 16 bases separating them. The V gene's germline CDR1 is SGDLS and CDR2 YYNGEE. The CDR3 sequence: CASSVGESGLRQYF. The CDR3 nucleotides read TGTGCCAGCAGCGTAGGAGAGAGCGGGCTTAGGCAGTACTTC.

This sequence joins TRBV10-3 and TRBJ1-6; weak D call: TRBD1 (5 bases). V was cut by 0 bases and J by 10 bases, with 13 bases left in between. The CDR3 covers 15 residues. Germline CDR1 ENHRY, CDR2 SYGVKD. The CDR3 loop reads CAISESGGLGSPLHF. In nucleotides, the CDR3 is TGTGCCATCAGTGAGTCTGGGGGGTTAGGATCACCCCTCCACTTT.

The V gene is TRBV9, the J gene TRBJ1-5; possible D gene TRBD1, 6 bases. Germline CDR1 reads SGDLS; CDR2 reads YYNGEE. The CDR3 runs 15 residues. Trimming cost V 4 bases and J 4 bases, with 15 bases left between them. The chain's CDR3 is CASSPTGQINQPQHF. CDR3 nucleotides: TGTGCCAGCAGCCCTACCGGACAGATAAATCAGCCCCAGCATTTT.

This CDR3 is CASSQLTSGPYNEQFF. The DNA for the CDR3 is TGTGCCAGCAGCCAACTCACTAGCGGGCCCTACAATGAGCAGTTCTTC. J is TRBJ2-1 and V is TRBV14; 9 nucleotides align to TRBD2. The germline V gene has CDR1 SGHDN and CDR2 FVKESK. V lost 2 bases to trimming and J lost 2 bases; unmatched junction nucleotides: 4. The CDR3 runs to 16 residues.

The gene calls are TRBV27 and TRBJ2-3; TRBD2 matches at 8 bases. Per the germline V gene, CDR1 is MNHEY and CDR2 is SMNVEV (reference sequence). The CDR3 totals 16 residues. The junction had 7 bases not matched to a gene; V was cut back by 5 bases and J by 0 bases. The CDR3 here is CASSIGTSRSTDTQYF. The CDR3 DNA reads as TGTGCCAGCAGTATAGGGACTAGTCGAAGCACAGATACGCAGTATTTT.

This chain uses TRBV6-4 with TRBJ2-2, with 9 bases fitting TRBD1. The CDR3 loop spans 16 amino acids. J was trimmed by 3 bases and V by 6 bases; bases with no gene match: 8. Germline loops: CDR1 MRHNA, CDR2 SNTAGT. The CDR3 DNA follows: TGTGCCAGCAGACGGACAGGGGACCGGGACACCGGGGAGCTGTTTTTT. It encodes CASRRTGDRDTGELFF.

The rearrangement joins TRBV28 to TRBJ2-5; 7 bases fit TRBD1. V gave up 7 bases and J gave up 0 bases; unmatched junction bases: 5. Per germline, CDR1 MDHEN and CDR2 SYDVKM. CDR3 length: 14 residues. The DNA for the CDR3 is TGTGCCAGCACCCTGGGGACAGACCAAGAGACCCAGTACTTC. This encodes CASTLGTDQETQYF. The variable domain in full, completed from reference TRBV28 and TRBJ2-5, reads DVKVTQSSRYLVKRTGEKVFLECVQDMDHENMFWYRQDPGLGLRLIYFSYDVKMKEKGDIPEGYSVSREKKERFSLILESASTNQTSMYLCASTLGTDQETQYFGPGTRLLVL.

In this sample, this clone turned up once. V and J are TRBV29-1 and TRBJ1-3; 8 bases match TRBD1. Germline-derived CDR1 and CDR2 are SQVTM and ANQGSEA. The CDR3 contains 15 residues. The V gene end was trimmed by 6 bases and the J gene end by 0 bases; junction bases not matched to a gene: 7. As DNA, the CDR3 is TGCAGCGTGCTTTCGACAGGGGCCTCTGGAAACACCATATATTTT. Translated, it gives CSVLSTGASGNTIYF. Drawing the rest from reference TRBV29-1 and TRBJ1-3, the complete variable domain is SAVISQKPSRDICQRGTSLTIQCQVDSQVTMMFWYRQQPGQSLTLIATANQGSEATYESGFVIDKFPISRPNLTFSTLTVSNMSPEDSSIYLCSVLSTGASGNTIYFGEGSWLTVV.

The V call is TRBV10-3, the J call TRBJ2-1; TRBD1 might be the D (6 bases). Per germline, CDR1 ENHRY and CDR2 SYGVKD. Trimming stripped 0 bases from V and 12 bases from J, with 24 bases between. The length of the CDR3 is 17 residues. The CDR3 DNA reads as TGTGCCATCAGTGAGTCGGTGCAAGGGGTAGGGACAATCGGGCAGTTCTTC. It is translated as CAISESVQGVGTIGQFF.

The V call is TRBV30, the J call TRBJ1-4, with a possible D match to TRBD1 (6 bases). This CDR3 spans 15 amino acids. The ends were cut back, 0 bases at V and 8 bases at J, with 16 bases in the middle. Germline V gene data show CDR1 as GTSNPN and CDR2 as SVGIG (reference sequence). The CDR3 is CAWSVLAGAEEKLFF. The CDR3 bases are TGTGCCTGGAGTGTATTAGCGGGGGCCGAGGAAAAACTGTTTTTT.

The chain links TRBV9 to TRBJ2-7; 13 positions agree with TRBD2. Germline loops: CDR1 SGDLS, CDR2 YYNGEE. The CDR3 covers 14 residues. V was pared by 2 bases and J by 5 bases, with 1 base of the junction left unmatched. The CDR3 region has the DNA TGTGCCAGCAGCGTTGGACTAGCGGGAGACGAGCAGTACTTC. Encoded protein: CASSVGLAGDEQYF.

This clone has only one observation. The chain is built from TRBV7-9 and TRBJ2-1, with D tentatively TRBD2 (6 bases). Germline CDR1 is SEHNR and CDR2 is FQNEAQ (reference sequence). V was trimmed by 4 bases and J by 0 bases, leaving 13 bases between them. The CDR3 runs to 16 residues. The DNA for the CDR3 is TGTGCCAGCAGCTCCCAACTAGCTGACTCCTACAATGAGCAGTTCTTC. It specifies CASSSQLADSYNEQFF.

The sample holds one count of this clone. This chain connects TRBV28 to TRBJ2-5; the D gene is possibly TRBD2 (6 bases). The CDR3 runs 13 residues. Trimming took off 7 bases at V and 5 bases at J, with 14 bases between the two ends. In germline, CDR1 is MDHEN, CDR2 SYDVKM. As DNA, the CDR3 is TGTGCCAGCACCTTTAATGGGGGGGAGACCCAGTACTTC. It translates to CASTFNGGETQYF.

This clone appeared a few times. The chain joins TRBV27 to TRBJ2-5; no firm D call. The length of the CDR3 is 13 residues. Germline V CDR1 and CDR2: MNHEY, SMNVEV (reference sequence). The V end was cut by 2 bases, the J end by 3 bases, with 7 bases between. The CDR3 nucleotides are TGTGCCAGCAGTTTAATCCGGGAAGAGACCCAGTACTTC. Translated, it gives CASSLIREETQYF.

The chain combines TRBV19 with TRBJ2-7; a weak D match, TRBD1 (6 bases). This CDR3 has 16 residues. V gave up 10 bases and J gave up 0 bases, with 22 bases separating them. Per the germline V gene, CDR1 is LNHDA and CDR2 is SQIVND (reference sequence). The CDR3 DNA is TGTGCCACTGGACGCCTTAGTGGGGGCCTCTCCTACGAGCAGTACTTC. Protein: CATGRLSGGLSYEQYF. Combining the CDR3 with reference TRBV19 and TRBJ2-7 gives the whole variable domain DGGITQSPKYLFRKEGQNVTLSCEQNLNHDAMYWYRQDPGQGLRLIYYSQIVNDFQKGDIAEGYSVSREKKESFPLTVTSAQKNPTAFYLCATGRLSGGLSYEQYFGPGTRLTVT.

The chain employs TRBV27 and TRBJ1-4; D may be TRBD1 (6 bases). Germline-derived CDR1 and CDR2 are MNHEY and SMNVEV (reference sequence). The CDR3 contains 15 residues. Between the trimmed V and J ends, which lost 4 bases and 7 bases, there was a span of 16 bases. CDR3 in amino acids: CASSSGGPGREKLFF. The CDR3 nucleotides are TGTGCCAGCAGTTCGGGGGGGCCGGGGCGTGAAAAACTGTTTTTT.

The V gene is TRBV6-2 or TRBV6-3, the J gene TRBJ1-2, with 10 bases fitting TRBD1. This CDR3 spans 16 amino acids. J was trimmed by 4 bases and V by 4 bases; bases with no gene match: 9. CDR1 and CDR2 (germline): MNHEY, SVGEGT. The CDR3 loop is CASSFSRTGGSYGYTF. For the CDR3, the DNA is TGTGCCAGCAGTTTTTCCAGGACAGGGGGTAGCTATGGCTACACCTTC.

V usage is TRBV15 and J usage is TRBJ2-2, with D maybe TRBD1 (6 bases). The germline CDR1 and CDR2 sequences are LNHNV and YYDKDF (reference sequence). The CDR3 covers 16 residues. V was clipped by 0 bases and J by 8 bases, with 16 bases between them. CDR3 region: CATSRDHDRLTGELFF. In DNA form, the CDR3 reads TGTGCCACCAGCAGAGATCATGACAGGTTGACGGGGGAGCTGTTTTTT.